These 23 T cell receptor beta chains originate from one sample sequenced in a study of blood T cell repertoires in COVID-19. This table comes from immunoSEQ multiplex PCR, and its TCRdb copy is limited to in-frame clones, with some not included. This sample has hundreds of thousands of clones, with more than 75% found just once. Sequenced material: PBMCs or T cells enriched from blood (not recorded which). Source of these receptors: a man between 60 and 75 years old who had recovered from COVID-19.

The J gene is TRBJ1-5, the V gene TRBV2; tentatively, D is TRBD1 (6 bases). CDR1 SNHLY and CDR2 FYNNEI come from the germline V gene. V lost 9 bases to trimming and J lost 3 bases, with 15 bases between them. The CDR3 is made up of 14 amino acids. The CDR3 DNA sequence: TGTGCCAGTAACAGGGAGTGGATCAATCAGCCCCAGCATTTT. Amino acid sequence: CASNREWINQPQHF.

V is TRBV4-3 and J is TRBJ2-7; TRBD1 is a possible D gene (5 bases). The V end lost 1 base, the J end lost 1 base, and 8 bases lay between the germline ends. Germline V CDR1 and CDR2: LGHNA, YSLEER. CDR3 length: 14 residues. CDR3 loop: CASSQGGTSYEQYF. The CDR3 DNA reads TGCGCCAGCAGCCAAGGGGGCACTTCCTACGAGCAGTACTTC.

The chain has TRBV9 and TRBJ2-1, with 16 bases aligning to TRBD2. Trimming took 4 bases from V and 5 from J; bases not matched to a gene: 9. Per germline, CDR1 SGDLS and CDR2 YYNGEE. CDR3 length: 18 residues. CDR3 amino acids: CASSPGPGTSGRDNEQFF. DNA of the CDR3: TGTGCCAGCAGCCCGGGTCCCGGGACTAGCGGGAGGGACAATGAGCAGTTCTTC.

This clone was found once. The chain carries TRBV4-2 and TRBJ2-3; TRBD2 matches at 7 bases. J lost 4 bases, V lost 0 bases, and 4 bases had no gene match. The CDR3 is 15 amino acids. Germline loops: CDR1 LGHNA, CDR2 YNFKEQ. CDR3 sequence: CASSQEYGGADTQYF. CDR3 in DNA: TGTGCCAGCAGCCAAGAGTATGGGGGGGCAGATACGCAGTATTTT.

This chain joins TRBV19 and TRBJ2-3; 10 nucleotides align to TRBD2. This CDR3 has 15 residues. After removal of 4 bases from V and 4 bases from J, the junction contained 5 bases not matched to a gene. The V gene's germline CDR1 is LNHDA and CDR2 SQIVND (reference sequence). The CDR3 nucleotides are TGTGCCAGTAGTACCACTAGCGGGACAGCAGATACGCAGTATTTT. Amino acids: CASSTTSGTADTQYF.

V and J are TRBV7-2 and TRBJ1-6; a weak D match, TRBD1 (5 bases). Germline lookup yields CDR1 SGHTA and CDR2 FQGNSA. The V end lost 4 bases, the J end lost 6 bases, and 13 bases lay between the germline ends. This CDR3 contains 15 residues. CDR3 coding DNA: TGTGCCAGCAGCTCAACAGGAGTAGCTAATTCACCCCTCCACTTT. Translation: CASSSTGVANSPLHF.

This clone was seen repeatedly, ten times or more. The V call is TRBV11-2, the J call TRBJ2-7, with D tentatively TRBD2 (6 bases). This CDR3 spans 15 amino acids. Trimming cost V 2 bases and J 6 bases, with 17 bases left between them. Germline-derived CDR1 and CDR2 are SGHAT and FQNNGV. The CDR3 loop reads CASSLLGGVGSEQYF. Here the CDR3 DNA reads TGTGCCAGCAGCTTATTGGGGGGAGTCGGTTCCGAGCAGTACTTC.

CDR3 loop: CASTLGGGNSPLHF. As DNA, the CDR3 is TGTGCCAGTACCCTCGGGGGGGGGAATTCACCCCTCCACTTT. The genes are TRBV19 and TRBJ1-6; D is perhaps TRBD1 (5 bases). This CDR3 region has 14 residues. Trimming pared 7 bases from V and 7 bases from J, leaving 14 bases between. The germline gives CDR1 LNHDA, CDR2 SQIVND (reference sequence).

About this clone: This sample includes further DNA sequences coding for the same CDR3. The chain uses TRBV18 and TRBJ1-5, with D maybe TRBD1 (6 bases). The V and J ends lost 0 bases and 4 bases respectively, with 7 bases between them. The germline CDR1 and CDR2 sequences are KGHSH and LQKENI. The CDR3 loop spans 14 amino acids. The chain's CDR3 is CASSPPGGNQPQHF. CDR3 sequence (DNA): TGTGCCAGCTCACCACCAGGGGGAAATCAGCCCCAGCATTTT.

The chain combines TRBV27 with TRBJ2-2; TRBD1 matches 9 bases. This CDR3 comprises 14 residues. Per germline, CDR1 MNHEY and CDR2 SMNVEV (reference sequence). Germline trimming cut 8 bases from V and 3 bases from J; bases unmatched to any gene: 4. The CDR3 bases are TGTGCCAGCGGGGGACAGGGATACACCGGGGAGCTGTTTTTT. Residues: CASGGQGYTGELFF.

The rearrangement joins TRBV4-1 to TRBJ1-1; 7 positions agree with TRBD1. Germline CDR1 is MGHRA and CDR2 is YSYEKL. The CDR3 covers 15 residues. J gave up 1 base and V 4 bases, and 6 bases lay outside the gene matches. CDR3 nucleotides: TGCGCCAGCAGCCCCACTGGGACAGCGAACACTGAAGCTTTCTTT. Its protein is CASSPTGTANTEAFF.

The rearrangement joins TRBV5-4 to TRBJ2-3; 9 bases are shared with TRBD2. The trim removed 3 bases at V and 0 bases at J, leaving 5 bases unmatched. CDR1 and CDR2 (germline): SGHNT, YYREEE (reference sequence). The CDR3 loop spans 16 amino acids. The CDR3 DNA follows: TGTGCCAGCAGCTCGGGACTAGCTCTTAGCACAGATACGCAGTATTTT. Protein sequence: CASSSGLALSTDTQYF.

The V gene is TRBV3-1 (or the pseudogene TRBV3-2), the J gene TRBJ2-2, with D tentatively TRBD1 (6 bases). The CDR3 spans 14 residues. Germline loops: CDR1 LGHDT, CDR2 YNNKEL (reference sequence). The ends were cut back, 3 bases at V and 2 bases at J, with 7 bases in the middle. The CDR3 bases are TGTGCCAGCAGCCAGGGACACAACACCGGGGAGCTGTTTTTT. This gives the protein CASSQGHNTGELFF.

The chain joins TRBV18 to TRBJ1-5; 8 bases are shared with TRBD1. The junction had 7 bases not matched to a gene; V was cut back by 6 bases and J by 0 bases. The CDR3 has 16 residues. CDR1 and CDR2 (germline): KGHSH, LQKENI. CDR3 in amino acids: CASSPDRGNSNQPQHF. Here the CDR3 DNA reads TGTGCCAGCTCTCCCGACAGGGGAAATAGCAATCAGCCCCAGCATTTT.

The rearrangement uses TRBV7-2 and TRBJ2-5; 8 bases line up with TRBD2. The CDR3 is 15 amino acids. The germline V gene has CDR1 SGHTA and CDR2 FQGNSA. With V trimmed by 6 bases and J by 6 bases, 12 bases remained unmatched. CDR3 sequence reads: CASSTPGGARKTQYF. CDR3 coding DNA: TGTGCCAGCAGTACCCCCGGGGGGGCCAGGAAGACCCAGTACTTC.

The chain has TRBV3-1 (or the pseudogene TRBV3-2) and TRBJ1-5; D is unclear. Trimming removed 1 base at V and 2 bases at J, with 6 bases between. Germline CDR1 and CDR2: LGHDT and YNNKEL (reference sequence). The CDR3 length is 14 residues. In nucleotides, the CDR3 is TGTGCCAGCAGCCAAGTTCCGGGCAATCAGCCCCAGCATTTT. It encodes CASSQVPGNQPQHF.

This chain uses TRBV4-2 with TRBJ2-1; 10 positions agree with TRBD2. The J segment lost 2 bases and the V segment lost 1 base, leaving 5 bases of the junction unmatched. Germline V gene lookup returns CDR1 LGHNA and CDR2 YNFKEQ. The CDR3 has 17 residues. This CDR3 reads CASSQGGAGGPYNEQFF. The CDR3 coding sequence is TGTGCCAGCAGCCAAGGCGGAGCGGGAGGGCCCTACAATGAGCAGTTCTTC.

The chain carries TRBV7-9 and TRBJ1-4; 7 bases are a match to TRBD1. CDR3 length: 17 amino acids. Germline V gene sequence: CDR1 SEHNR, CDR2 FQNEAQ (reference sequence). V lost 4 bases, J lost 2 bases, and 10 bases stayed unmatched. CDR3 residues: CASSSTSTGWTNEKLFF. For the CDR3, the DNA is TGTGCCAGCAGCTCGACCTCGACAGGGTGGACTAATGAAAAACTGTTTTTT.

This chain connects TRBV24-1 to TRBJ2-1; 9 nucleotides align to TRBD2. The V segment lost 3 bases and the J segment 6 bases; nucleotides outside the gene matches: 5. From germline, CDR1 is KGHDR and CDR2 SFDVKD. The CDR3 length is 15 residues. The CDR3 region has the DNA TGTGCCACCAGTGATGGTGGTAGCGGGAGCAATGAGCAGTTCTTC. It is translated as CATSDGGSGSNEQFF.

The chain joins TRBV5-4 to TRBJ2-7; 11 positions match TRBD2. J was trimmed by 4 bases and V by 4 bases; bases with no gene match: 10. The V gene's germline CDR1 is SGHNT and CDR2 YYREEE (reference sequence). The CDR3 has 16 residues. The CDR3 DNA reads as TGTGCCAGCAGCCCGGGGGGACTAGCGGAAACATACGAGCAGTACTTC. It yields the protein CASSPGGLAETYEQYF.

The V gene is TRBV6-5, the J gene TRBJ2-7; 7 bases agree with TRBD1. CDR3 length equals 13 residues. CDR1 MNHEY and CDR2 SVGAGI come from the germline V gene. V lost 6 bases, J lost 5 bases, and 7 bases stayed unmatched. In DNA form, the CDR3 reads TGTGCCAGCAGGCGACAGGGAGTCAACGAGCAGTACTTC. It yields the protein CASRRQGVNEQYF.

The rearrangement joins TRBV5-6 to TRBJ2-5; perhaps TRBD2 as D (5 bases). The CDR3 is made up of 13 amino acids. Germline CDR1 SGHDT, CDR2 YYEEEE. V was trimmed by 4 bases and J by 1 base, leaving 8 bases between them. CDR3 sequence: CASSRGLQETQYF. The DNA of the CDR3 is TGTGCCAGCAGCCGCGGACTCCAAGAGACCCAGTACTTC.

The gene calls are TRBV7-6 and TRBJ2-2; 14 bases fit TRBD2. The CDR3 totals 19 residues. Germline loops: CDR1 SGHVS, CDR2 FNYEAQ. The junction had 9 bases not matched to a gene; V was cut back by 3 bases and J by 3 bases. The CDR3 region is CASSFMTSGRAIYTGELFF. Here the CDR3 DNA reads TGTGCCAGCAGCTTTATGACTAGCGGGAGGGCCATTTACACCGGGGAGCTGTTTTTT.